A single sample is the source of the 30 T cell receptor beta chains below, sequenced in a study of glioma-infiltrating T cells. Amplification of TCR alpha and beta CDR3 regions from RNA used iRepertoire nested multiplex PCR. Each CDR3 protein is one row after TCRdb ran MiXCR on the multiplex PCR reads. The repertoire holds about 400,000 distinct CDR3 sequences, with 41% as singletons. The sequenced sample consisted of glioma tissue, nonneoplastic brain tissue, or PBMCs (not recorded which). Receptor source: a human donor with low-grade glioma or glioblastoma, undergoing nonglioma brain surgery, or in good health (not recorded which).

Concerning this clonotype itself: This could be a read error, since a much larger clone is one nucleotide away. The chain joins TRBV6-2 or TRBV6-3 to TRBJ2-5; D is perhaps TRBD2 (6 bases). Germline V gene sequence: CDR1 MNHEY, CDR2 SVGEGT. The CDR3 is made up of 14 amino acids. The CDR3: CARSLIADQETQYF. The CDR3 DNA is TGTGCCAGAAGTTTGATAGCGGACCAAGAGACCCAGTACTTC.

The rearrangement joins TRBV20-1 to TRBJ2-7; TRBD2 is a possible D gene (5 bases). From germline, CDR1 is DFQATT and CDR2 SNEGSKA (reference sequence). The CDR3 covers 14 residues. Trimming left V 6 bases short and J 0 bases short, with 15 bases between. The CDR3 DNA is TGCAGTGCGAACGCGGGTGGAAGCTCCTACGAGCAGTACTTC. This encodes CSANAGGSSYEQYF.

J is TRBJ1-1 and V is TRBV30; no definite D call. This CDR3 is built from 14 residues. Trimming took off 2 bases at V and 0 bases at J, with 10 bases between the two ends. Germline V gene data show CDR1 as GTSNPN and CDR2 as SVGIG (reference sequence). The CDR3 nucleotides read TGTGCCTGGAGTCCCCGGCCTATGAACACTGAAGCTTTCTTT. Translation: CAWSPRPMNTEAFF.

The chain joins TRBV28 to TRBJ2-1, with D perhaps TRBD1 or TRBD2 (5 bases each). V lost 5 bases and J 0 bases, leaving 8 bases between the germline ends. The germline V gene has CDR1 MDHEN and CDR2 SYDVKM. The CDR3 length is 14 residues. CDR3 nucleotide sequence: TGTGCCAGCAGTGGGGACCACTCCTACAATGAGCAGTTCTTC. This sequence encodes CASSGDHSYNEQFF.

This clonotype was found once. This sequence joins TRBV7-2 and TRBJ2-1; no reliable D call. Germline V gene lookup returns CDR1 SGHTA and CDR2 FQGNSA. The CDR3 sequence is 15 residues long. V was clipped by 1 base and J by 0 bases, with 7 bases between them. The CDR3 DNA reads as TGTGCCAGCAGCTTAGAGCCGCCCTCCTACAATGAGCAGTTCTTC. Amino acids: CASSLEPPSYNEQFF.

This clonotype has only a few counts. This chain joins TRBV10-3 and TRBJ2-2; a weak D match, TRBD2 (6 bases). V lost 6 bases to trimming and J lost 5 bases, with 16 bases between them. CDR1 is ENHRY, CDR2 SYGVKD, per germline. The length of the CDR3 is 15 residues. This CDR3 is CAIRGGGTETGELFF. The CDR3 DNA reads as TGTGCCATCAGGGGAGGAGGGACGGAAACCGGGGAGCTGTTTTTT.

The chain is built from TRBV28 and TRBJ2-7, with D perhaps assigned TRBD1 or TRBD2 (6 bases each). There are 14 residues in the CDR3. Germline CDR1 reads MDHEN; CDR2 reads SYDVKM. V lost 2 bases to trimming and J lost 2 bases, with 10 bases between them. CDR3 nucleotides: TGTGCCAGCAGTTTAAGGGGGGACGCCTACGAGCAGTACTTC. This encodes CASSLRGDAYEQYF.

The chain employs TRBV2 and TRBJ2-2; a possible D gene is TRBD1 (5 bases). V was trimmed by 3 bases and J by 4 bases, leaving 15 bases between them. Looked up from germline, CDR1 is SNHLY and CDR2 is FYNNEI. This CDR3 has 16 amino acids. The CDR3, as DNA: TGTGCCAGCAGTGATACAGGTTCAAGAGGCACCGGGGAGCTGTTTTTT. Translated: CASSDTGSRGTGELFF.

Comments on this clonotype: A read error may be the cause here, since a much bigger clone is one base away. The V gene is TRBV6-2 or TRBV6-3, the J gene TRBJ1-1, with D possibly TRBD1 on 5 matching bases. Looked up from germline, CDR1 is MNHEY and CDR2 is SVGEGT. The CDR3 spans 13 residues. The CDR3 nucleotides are TGTGCCAGCAGTCACCCAGGGTTCACTAAAGCTTTCTTT. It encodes CASSHPGFTKAFF.

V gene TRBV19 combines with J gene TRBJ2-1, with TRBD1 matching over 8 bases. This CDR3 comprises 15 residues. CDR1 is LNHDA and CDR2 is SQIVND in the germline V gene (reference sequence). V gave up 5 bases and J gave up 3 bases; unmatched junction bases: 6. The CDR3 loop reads CASSVWGQVYNEQFF. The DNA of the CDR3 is TGTGCCAGTAGTGTTTGGGGACAGGTCTACAATGAGCAGTTCTTC.

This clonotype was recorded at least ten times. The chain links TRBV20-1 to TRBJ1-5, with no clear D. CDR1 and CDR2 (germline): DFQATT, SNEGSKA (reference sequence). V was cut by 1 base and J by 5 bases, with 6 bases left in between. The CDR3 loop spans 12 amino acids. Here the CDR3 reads CSARVEDQPQHF. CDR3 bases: TGCAGTGCTAGAGTAGAAGATCAGCCCCAGCATTTT.

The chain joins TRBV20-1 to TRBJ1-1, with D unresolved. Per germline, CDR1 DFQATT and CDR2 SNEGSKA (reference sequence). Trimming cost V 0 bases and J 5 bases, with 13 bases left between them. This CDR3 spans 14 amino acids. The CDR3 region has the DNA TGCAGTGCTAGAGACGTGACACGGGAGACTGAAGCTTTCTTT. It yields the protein CSARDVTRETEAFF.

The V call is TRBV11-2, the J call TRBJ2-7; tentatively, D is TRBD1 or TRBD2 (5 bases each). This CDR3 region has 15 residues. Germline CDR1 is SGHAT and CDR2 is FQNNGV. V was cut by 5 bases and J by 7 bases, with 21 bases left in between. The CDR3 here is CASSPRPDGWGEQYF. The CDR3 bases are TGTGCCAGCAGCCCACGTCCCGACGGATGGGGGGAGCAGTACTTC.

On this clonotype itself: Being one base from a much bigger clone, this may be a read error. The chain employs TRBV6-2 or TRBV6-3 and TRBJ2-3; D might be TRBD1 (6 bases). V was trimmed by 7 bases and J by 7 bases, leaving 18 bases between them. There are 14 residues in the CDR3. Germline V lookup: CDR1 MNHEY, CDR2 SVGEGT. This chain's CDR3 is CASKQGFRANTQYF. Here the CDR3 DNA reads TGTGCCAGCAAACAGGGTTTTCGGGCAAATACGCAGTATTTT.

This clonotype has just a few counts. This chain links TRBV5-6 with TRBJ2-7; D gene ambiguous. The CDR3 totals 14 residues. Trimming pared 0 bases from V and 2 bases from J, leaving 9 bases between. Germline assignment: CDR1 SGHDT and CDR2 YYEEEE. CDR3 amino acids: CASSLGEGAYEQYF. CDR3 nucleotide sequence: TGTGCCAGCAGCTTGGGAGAAGGAGCCTACGAGCAGTACTTC.

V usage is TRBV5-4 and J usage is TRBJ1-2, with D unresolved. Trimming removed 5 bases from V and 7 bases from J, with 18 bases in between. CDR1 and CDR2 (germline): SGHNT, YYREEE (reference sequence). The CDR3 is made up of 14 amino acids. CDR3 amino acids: CASSNTGSFGGYTF. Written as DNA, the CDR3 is TGTGCCAGCAGTAATACGGGGTCCTTCGGTGGCTACACCTTC.

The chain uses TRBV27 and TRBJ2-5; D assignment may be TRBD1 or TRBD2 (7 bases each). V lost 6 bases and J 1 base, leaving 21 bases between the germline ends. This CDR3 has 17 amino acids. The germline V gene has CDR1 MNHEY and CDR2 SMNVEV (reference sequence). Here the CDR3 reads CASSVGLGGAAQETQYF. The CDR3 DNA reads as TGTGCCAGCAGCGTAGGACTAGGGGGCGCGGCCCAAGAGACCCAGTACTTC.

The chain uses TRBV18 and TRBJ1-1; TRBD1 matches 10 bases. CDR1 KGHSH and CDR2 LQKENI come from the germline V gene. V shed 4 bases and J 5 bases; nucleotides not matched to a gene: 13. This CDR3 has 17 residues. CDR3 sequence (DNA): TGTGCCAGCTCACGGACAAGGGACAGGGGTGCGAGAACTGAAGCTTTCTTT. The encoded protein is CASSRTRDRGARTEAFF.

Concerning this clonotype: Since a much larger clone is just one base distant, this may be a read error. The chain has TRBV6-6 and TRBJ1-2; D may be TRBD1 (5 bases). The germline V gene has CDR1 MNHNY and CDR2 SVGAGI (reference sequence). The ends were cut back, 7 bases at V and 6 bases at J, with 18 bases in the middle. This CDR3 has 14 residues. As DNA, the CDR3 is TGTGCCAGCACTGAAAGGTGGCAGGGAGATGGCTACACCTTC. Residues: CASTERWQGDGYTF.

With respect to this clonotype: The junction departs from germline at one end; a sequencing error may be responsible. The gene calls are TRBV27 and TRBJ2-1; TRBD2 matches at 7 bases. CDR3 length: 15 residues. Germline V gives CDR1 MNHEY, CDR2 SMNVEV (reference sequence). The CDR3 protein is CASSPGRAGYNEEFF. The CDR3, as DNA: TGTGCCAGCAGTCCAGGACGAGCGGGGTACAATGAGGAGTTCTTC.

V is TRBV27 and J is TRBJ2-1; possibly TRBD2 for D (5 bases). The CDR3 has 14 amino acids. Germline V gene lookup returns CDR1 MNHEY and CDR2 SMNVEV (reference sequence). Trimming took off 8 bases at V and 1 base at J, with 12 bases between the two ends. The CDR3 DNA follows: TGTGCCAGCGCTCTAGCAGGTTCCTACAATGAGCAGTTCTTC. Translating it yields CASALAGSYNEQFF.

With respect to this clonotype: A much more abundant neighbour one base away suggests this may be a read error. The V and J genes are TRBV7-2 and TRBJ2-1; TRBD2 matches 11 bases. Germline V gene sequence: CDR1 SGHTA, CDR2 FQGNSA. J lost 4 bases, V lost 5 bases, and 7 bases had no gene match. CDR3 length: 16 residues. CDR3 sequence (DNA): TGTGCCAGCAGCCAAGAGGGACTAGCGGTATACAATGAGCAGTTCTTC. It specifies CASSQEGLAVYNEQFF.

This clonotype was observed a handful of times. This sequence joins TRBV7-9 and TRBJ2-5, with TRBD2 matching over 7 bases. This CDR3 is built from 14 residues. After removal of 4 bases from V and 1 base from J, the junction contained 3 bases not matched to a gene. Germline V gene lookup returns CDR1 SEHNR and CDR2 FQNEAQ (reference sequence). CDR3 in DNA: TGTGCCAGCAGCTGGGCGGGAGCCCAAGAGACCCAGTACTTC. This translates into CASSWAGAQETQYF.

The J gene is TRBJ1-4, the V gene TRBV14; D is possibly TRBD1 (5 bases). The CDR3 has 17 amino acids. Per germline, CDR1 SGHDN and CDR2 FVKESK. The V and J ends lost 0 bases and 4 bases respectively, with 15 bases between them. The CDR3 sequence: CASSQDGLGRGNEKLFF. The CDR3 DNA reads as TGTGCCAGCAGCCAAGACGGTTTGGGGCGCGGTAATGAAAAACTGTTTTTT.

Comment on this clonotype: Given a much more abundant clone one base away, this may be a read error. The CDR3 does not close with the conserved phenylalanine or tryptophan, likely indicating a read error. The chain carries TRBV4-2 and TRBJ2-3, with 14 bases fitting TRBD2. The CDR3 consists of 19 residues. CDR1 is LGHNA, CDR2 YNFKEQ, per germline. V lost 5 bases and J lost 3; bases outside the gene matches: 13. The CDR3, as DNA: TGTGCCAGCAGCTCCAAACAGACTAGCGGGAGGGCCGCGACAGATACGCAGTATATT. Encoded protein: CASSSKQTSGRAATDTQYI.

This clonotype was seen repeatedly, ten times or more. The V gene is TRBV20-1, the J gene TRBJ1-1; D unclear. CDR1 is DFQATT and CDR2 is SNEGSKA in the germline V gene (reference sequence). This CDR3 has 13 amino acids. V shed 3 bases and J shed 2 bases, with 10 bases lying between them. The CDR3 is CSARGQINTEAFF. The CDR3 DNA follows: TGCAGTGCTAGGGGCCAGATAAACACTGAAGCTTTCTTT.

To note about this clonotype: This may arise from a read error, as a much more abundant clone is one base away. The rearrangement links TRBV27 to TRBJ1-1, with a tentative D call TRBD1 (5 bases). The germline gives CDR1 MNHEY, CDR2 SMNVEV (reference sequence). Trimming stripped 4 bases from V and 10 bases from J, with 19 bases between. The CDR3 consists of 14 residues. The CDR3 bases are TGTGCCAGCAGTTACTCTCTTAGGGGCCCTCTAGCTTTCTTT. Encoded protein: CASSYSLRGPLAFF.

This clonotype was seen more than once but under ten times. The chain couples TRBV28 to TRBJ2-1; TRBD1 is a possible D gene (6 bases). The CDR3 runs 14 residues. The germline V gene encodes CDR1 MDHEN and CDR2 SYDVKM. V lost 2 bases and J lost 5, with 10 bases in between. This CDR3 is CASSLVDRNNEQFF. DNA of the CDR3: TGTGCCAGCAGTTTAGTCGACAGGAACAATGAGCAGTTCTTC.

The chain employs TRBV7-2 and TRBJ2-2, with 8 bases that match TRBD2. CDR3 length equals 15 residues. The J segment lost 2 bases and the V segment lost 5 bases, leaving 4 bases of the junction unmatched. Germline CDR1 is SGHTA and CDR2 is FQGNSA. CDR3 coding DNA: TGTGCCAGCAGCCCCGGGAGGGAAAACACCGGGGAGCTGTTTTTT. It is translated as CASSPGRENTGELFF. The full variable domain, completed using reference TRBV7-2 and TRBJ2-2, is GAGVSQSPSNKVTEKGKDVELRCDPISGHTALYWYRQSLGQGLEFLIYFQGNSAPDKSGLPSDRFSAERTGGSVSTLTIQRTQQEDSAVYLCASSPGRENTGELFFGEGSRLTVL.

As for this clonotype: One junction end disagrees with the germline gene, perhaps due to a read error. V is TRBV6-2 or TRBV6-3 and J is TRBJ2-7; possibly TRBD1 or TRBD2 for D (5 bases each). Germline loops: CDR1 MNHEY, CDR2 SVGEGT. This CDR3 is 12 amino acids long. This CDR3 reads CASSGGSFEQYF. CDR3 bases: TGTGCCAGCTCTGGGGGTTCCTTCGAGCAGTACTTC.